These 18 T cell receptor beta chains came from one sample sequenced in a study of regulatory T cells in long-lasting Graves disease. Time point here: persistent/refractory GD, antithyroid drugs over 5 years with positive TRAb. Following extraction of RNA from PBMCs, that RNA was used to make the TCR library. Arm-PCR with iRepertoire HTBI primers amplified the CDR3 regions for these TCR beta libraries. MiXCR, run by TCRdb on the multiplex PCR reads, gives a single entry per CDR3 protein. Counted here are some 370,000 distinct CDR3 sequences, 20% to 25% occurring once; the ten biggest clones make up about 29%. The sequenced sample was peripheral blood mononuclear cells (PBMCs), obtained when the disease was refractory, from a patient treated with antithyroid drugs. The source is a woman aged 40 to 50 with Graves disease.

Concerning this clonotype: One base away lies a much larger clone, so this may be a sequencing read error. CDR3 nucleotides: TGTGCCAGCAGCAGGGTGACCTACGAGCAGTGCTTC. This gives the protein CASSRVTYEQCF. This chain links TRBV28 with TRBJ2-7; D is possibly TRBD1 (5 bases). The CDR3 covers 12 residues. Looked up from germline, CDR1 is MDHEN and CDR2 is SYDVKM.

This clonotype was observed at least ten times. The rearrangement uses TRBV11-2 and TRBJ1-5, with a tentative D call TRBD1 (5 bases). V dropped 0 bases and J dropped 4 bases, with 10 bases sitting between them. Germline V gives CDR1 SGHAT, CDR2 FQNNGV. The CDR3 has 15 amino acids. The CDR3 DNA sequence: TGTGCCAGCAGCTTAGATAGGGCAGGGAATCAGCCCCAGCATTTT. It specifies CASSLDRAGNQPQHF.

Regarding this clonotype: A far bigger clonotype differs at one base, so this is likely a read error. The chain employs TRBV28 and TRBJ2-4; 10 nucleotides line up with TRBD2. The DNA end favors TRBJ2-5, so the J call may be wrong. The CDR3 is made up of 19 amino acids. CDR1 and CDR2 (germline): MDHEN, SYDVKM. The CDR3, as DNA: TGTGCCAGCAGTTTGTCGGGACTAGCGAGAGTAGGGATCGGAAAGACCCAGTACTTC. It translates to CASSLSGLARVGIGKTQYF.

This clonotype turned up a few times. The J gene is TRBJ2-3, the V gene TRBV6-1; D may be TRBD1 (6 bases). The CDR3 is 15 residues long. Trimming removed 5 bases at V and 0 bases at J, with 12 bases between. Germline lookup yields CDR1 MNHNS and CDR2 SASEGT. The DNA for the CDR3 is TGTGCCAGCAGTCGCGGACAGCTTAGCACAGATACGCAGTATTTT. Its translation is CASSRGQLSTDTQYF.

In its sample, this clonotype was seen many times. This chain's CDR3 is CASRQGMNTEAFF. CDR3 nucleotide sequence: TGTGCCAGCCGACAGGGAATGAACACTGAAGCTTTCTTT. This chain connects TRBV7-8 to TRBJ1-1; 7 bases match TRBD1. Trimming at V came to 8 bases and at J to 0 bases, leaving 3 bases not matched to a gene. There are 13 residues in the CDR3. Germline V lookup: CDR1 SGHVS, CDR2 FQNEAQ.

This chain links TRBV25-1 with TRBJ2-5; D may be TRBD1 (6 bases). The CDR3 covers 15 residues. V shed 3 bases and J shed 2 bases, with 13 bases lying between them. Germline CDR1 and CDR2: MGHDK and SYGVNS. For the CDR3, the DNA is TGTGCCAGCAGTGATCTTGGACAGTCTCAAGAGACCCAGTACTTC. This codes for CASSDLGQSQETQYF.

J is TRBJ1-1 and V is TRBV7-9; the match to TRBD1 covers 11 bases. This CDR3 has 14 amino acids. The ends lost 4 bases at V and 5 bases at J; junction bases unmatched: 3. Looked up from germline, CDR1 is SEHNR and CDR2 is FQNEAQ (reference sequence). CDR3 DNA sequence: TGTGCCAGCAGCTACGGGACAGGGGGGACTGAAGCTTTCTTT. It is translated as CASSYGTGGTEAFF.

This clonotype was recorded at least ten times. This chain connects TRBV2 to TRBJ2-2; TRBD2 agrees at 10 bases. Trimming took 4 bases from V and 4 from J; bases not matched to a gene: 6. The CDR3 loop spans 16 amino acids. CDR1 is SNHLY and CDR2 is FYNNEI in the germline V gene. CDR3 sequence (DNA): TGTGCCAGCAGTGGTACTAGCGGGGCGATCACCGGGGAGCTGTTTTTT. Translating it yields CASSGTSGAITGELFF. The entire variable domain, with the rest obtained from reference TRBV2 and TRBJ2-2, is as follows: EPEVTQTPSHQVTQMGQEVILRCVPISNHLYFYWYRQILGQKVEFLVSFYNNEISEKSEIFDDQFSVERPDGSNFTLKIRSTKLEDSAMYFCASSGTSGAITGELFFGEGSRLTVL.

This clonotype appeared many times. The V and J genes are TRBV28 and TRBJ2-7; TRBD2 matches at 10 bases. This CDR3 contains 15 residues. J lost 3 bases, V lost 6 bases, and 8 bases had no gene match. The V gene's germline CDR1 is MDHEN and CDR2 SYDVKM. The CDR3 nucleotides read TGTGCCAGCAGCCAAGCCGCTAGCGGGAGCTACGAGCAGTACTTC. Translating it yields CASSQAASGSYEQYF.

The chain is built from TRBV29-1 and TRBJ2-1; D is ambiguous. Trimming removed 1 base at V and 1 base at J, with 8 bases between. Germline values: CDR1 SQVTM, CDR2 ANQGSEA. CDR3 length: 14 amino acids. The CDR3 region has the DNA TGCAGCGTTGAAGGCGGATATTCCTACAATGAGCAGTTCTTC. It specifies CSVEGGYSYNEQFF.

A note on this clonotype: A much larger clone is a single base away; this may be a read error. This chain links TRBV28 with TRBJ2-5, with D perhaps TRBD1 or TRBD2 (5 bases each). The CDR3 has 15 amino acids. Germline CDR1 is MDHEN and CDR2 is SYDVKM. CDR3: CAGSFRAAGGETQYF. Written as DNA, the CDR3 is TGTGCCGGCAGTTTTCGGGCCGCTGGGGGAGAGACCCAGTACTTC.

This clonotype has ten or more counts. The chain couples TRBV29-1 to TRBJ1-5, with 10 bases lining up with TRBD1. V shed 6 bases and J 0 bases; nucleotides not matched to a gene: 5. This CDR3 is built from 15 residues. Looked up from germline, CDR1 is SQVTM and CDR2 is ANQGSEA. The CDR3 spells CSVAGTGVSNQPQHF. The DNA of the CDR3 is TGCAGCGTGGCTGGGACAGGGGTTAGCAATCAGCCCCAGCATTTT. The full variable domain, in which reference TRBV29-1 and TRBJ1-5 provide the parts outside the CDR3, is SAVISQKPSRDICQRGTSLTIQCQVDSQVTMMFWYRQQPGQSLTLIATANQGSEATYESGFVIDKFPISRPNLTFSTLTVSNMSPEDSSIYLCSVAGTGVSNQPQHFGDGTRLSIL.

The chain joins TRBV19 to TRBJ2-3; perhaps TRBD2 as D (7 bases). Trimming took 4 bases from V and 6 from J, leaving 20 bases between them. The CDR3 has 16 residues. Germline-derived CDR1 and CDR2 are LNHDA and SQIVND (reference sequence). CDR3 in DNA: TGTGCCAGTAGTACCCCCCGGGGGGCCTTAGCGGATACGCAGTATTTT. Translating gives CASSTPRGALADTQYF. Drawing the rest from reference TRBV19 and TRBJ2-3, the complete variable domain is DGGITQSPKYLFRKEGQNVTLSCEQNLNHDAMYWYRQDPGQGLRLIYYSQIVNDFQKGDIAEGYSVSREKKESFPLTVTSAQKNPTAFYLCASSTPRGALADTQYFGPGTRLTVL.

This clonotype was counted at least ten times. The chain carries TRBV28 and TRBJ1-3, with D uncertain. The length of the CDR3 is 14 residues. The V end was cut by 1 base, the J end by 1 base, with 5 bases between. The germline V gene has CDR1 MDHEN and CDR2 SYDVKM. The CDR3 sequence: CASSLSWSGNTIYF. The CDR3 DNA follows: TGTGCCAGCAGTTTATCCTGGTCTGGAAACACCATATATTTT.

V is TRBV28 and J is TRBJ1-2, with TRBD1 identical over 7 bases. The CDR3 is made up of 14 amino acids. Germline lookup yields CDR1 MDHEN and CDR2 SYDVKM. Trimming cost V 10 bases and J 5 bases; bases outside gene matches: 13. The CDR3, as DNA: TGTGCCACCGACAGGGCCCCTAACCTTTATGGCTACACCTTC. Translation: CATDRAPNLYGYTF.

This clonotype came up many times. As DNA, the CDR3 is TGCGCCAGCAGCTTGAAGTCTGGTGACAGGCCAAACACCGGGGAGCTGTTTTTT. Amino acid sequence: CASSLKSGDRPNTGELFF. The rearrangement links TRBV5-1 to TRBJ2-2, with D perhaps matching TRBD1 (6 bases). The CDR3 is 18 amino acids. CDR1 is SGHRS and CDR2 is YFSETQ in the germline V gene. V was trimmed by 1 base and J by 2 bases, leaving 18 bases between them.

The chain is built from TRBV2 and TRBJ2-1, with 9 bases fitting TRBD1. V lost 4 bases to trimming and J lost 6 bases; unmatched junction nucleotides: 7. Germline CDR1 SNHLY, CDR2 FYNNEI. This CDR3 spans 15 amino acids. CDR3 amino acids: CASSVDRGTGNEQFF. CDR3 nucleotide sequence: TGTGCCAGCAGTGTCGACAGGGGGACGGGCAATGAGCAGTTCTTC.

This clonotype was detected ten times or more. V usage is TRBV2 and J usage is TRBJ1-2, with D possibly being TRBD1 (6 bases). V was cut by 5 bases and J by 0 bases, with 16 bases left in between. The CDR3 has 16 amino acids. Germline V gives CDR1 SNHLY, CDR2 FYNNEI. The CDR3 DNA sequence: TGTGCCAGCAGTTCTCCCGGGACACACACTAACTATGGCTACACCTTC. It codes for CASSSPGTHTNYGYTF.